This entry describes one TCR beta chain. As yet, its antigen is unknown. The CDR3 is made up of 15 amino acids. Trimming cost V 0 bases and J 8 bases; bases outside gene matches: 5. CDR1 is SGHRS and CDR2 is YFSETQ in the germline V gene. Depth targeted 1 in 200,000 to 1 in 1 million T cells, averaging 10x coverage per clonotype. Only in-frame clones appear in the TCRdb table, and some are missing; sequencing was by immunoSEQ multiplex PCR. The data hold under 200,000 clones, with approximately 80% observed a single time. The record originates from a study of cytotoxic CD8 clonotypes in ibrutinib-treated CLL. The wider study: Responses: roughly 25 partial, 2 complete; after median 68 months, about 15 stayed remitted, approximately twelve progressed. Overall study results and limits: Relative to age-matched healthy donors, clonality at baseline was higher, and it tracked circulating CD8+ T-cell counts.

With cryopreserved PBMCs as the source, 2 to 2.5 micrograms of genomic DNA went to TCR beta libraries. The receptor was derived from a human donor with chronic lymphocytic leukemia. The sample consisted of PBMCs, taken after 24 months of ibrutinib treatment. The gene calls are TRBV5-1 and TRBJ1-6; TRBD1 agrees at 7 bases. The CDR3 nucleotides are TGCGCCAGCAGCTTGGCCGACAGGGTCGATTCACCCCTCCACTTT. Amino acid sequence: CASSLADRVDSPLHF.